This T cell receptor beta chain was identified in a study of breast tumors, draining lymph nodes, adjacent tissues. Study results and limitations: Findings are consistent with lymph node origin and intratumoral expansion of most tumor T cells. Tumor and nontumor repertoires were significantly more similar in luminal-like than in basal-like breast cancer. Tumor T cell lymph node origin was a supported hypothesis, not proven.

This clonotype occurred many times. The target antigen is unknown. TCRdb processed the multiplex PCR reads anew with MiXCR; each CDR3 protein has one entry. The sample shows 100,000 to 150,000 distinct CDR3 sequences, 20% to 25% of them seen only once. The lymph nodes were axillary draining lymph nodes from breast cancer patients. The CDR3 has 14 amino acids. V gave up 6 bases and J gave up 3 bases; unmatched junction bases: 7. This clonotype originated in a female donor with breast cancer. Some clones in this sample may be carry-over from other donors' samples. The sample was axillary lymph node tissue. V and J are TRBV12-3 or TRBV12-4 and TRBJ1-2; 7 bases line up with TRBD1. As DNA, the CDR3 is TGTGCCAGCAGGCCCGCCGGGACAGACTATGGCTACACCTTC. Protein product: CASRPAGTDYGYTF.